This T cell receptor (beta chain) originates from a study of control samples from healthy donors and cancer patients (dated by TCRdb to between 2020 and 2021). Counted from cysteine to phenylalanine, this CDR3 has 15 amino acids. The retained sequence is limited to the CDR3, 45 bases, with the frame set at the first base. The germline V gene provides CDR1 SGDLS and CDR2 YYNGEE. V loses 7 bases at its end and J loses 1 base; junction bases beyond the gene matches: 10. About this clone itself: This clone's antigen is unknown. Base quality data are lacking; no much larger clone is found one base away.

Library prep was done by the immunoSEQ multiplex PCR assay. The clones in this table, taken by TCRdb from immuneACCESS, are in-frame only. Not every clone is retained; where verified, under half of the shortfall comes from an unresolved V gene, and the cause of the rest is unknown. This sample is represented by approximately 99,000 clones; 70% to 85% of them were singletons. The ten largest clones take up approximately 6.7% of the sample. The sequenced material came from blood. The chain is encoded by TRBV9 joined to TRBJ2-7; 8 bases in the junction line up with TRBD1. The clonotype comes from a man younger than 35 in good health. In nucleotide form, the sequence is TGTGCCAGCGCTGCCGGGACAGGAGCTTCCTACGAGCAGTACTTC. It translates as CASAAGTGASYEQYF.